These T cell receptor beta chains were read from a single sample in a study of T cells after posttransplantation cyclophosphamide. This table comes from immunoSEQ multiplex PCR, and its TCRdb copy is limited to in-frame clones, with some not included. The repertoire holds about 32,000 clones, with roughly 90% as singletons. Source material: naive CD4+ T cells sorted from blood. The source is a man under 40 in good health and a related stem cell transplant donor. The CDR3 runs from the conserved cysteine through the conserved F or W. The order of the fields is D gene, J gene, V gene, clone size, CDR3 length, CDR3 DNA, CDR3 protein. The D gene is left open where the match is weak. Where a row states a size, it is once, few, many or the class of an expanded clone; other rows omit it.

>-|TRBJ2-1|TRBV7-3|-|17
TGTGCCAGCACCCCTACCTTTCGCGGGGCGCTCTACAATGAGCAGTTCTTC
CASTPTFRGALYNEQFF
>-|TRBJ2-2|TRBV15|-|15
TGTGCCACCAGCAGAGGCCAGGGAAACACCGGGGAGCTGTTTTTT
CATSRGQGNTGELFF
>-|TRBJ2-1|TRBV5-1|-|13
TGCGCCAGCAGCTACGACACCCTCGATGAGCAGTTCTTC
CASSYDTLDEQFF
>-|TRBJ1-1|TRBV4-1|-|11
TGCGCCAGCACCTCCCGGGTCGGTGCTTTCTTT
CASTSRVGAFF
>TRBD1|TRBJ1-1|TRBV5-8|once|14
TGTGCCAGCAGCTTGTACAGGGGAGGCACTGAAGCTTTCTTT
CASSLYRGGTEAFF
>-|TRBJ1-1|TRBV28|-|11
TGTGCCAGCAGAAGACTGCCTGAAGCTTTCTTT
CASRRLPEAFF
>TRBD1|TRBJ1-2|TRBV29-1|-|14
TGCAGCGTCCACCTTCGGGACAGGGCGGGCGGCTACACCTTC
CSVHLRDRAGGYTF
>TRBD2|TRBJ2-3|TRBV5-1|-|15
TGCGCCAGCAGCTTCGGGGGGGTCGGCACAGATACGCAGTATTTT
CASSFGGVGTDTQYF
>-|TRBJ2-7|TRBV10-3|-|16
TGTGCCATCAGTGAGATTGGGGGGTCCAAGCGCTACGAGCAGTACTTC
CAISEIGGSKRYEQYF
>TRBD2|TRBJ2-5|TRBV9|once|17
TGTGCCAGCAGCGCGGGACTAGCGGGGGGGCCCTGGGAGACCCAGTACTTC
CASSAGLAGGPWETQYF
>TRBD1|TRBJ1-1|TRBV5-3|-|18
TGTGCCAGAAGCTTTCGGCCCAAACCTGGACAGGGGGATGCTGAAGCTTTCTTT
CARSFRPKPGQGDAEAFF
>TRBD1|TRBJ1-3|TRBV27|few|15
TGTGCCAGCAGACCGACAGGGGCGACTGGAAACACCATATATTTT
CASRPTGATGNTIYF
>-|TRBJ2-5|TRBV5-6|-|13
TGTGCCAGCAGCAGGGGCGTTCAAGAGACCCAGTACTTC
CASSRGVQETQYF
>TRBD2|TRBJ2-1|TRBV18|-|17
TGTGCCAGCTCACCCAGGACTAGCGGGGGGGCAGGAAATGAGCAGTTCTTC
CASSPRTSGGAGNEQFF
>TRBD1|TRBJ2-1|TRBV6-5|-|15
TGTGCCATCACCCGGACAGGGCAGAGGGATACTGAGCAGTTCTTC
CAITRTGQRDTEQFF
>TRBD2|TRBJ2-5|TRBV29-1|-|14
TGCAGCGTTGTGGGTAGCGGGGCCACGGAGACCCAGTACTTC
CSVVGSGATETQYF
>-|TRBJ2-1|TRBV10-3|once|13
TGTGCCATCAGGGCAGGGGTCGGTAATGAGCAGTTCTTC
CAIRAGVGNEQFF
>-|TRBJ2-3|TRBV11-2|-|15
TGTGCCAGCAGCTTTAGGGGCTTAGGCACAGATACGCAGTATTTT
CASSFRGLGTDTQYF
>-|TRBJ1-4|TRBV10-3|-|13
TGTGCCACAAAACAGGGTCCTAATGAAAAACTGTTTTTT
CATKQGPNEKLFF
>TRBD1|TRBJ1-5|TRBV18|-|15
TGTGCCAGCTCACCATTGGCAGGGGGCGGGCAGCCCCAGCATTTT
CASSPLAGGGQPQHF
>TRBD2|TRBJ2-1|TRBV7-2|-|18
TGTGCCAGCAGCTCAGGTAGGGCTAGCGGGGGCAGACTTAATGAGCAGTTCTTC
CASSSGRASGGRLNEQFF
>-|TRBJ2-3|TRBV28|-|14
TGTGCCAGCAGTTTATCCCCTACTCGGGGTACGCAGTATTTT
CASSLSPTRGTQYF
>-|TRBJ2-2|TRBV18|-|15
TGTGCCAGCTCACCAGCATCGCTAAACACCGGGGAGCTGTTTTTT
CASSPASLNTGELFF
>-|TRBJ1-1|TRBV7-2|-|13
TGTGCCAGCAGCCCCCGACAGGCGACTGAAGCTTTCTTT
CASSPRQATEAFF
>-|TRBJ2-5|TRBV9|-|15
TGTGCCAGCAGCGCCCCGACAGGGAGGCAAGAGACCCAGTACTTC
CASSAPTGRQETQYF
>-|TRBJ2-3|TRBV5-4|-|13
TGTGCCAGCAGCTTGGATAGCGCAGATACGCAGTATTTT
CASSLDSADTQYF
>TRBD1|TRBJ1-1|TRBV7-3|-|13
TGTGCCAGCAGCCCCGGACAGGGGAGTGAAGCTTTCTTT
CASSPGQGSEAFF
>-|TRBJ1-1|TRBV5-8|few|12
TGTGCCAGCAGCTTATACTTCACTGAAGCTTTCTTT
CASSLYFTEAFF
>-|TRBJ1-5|TRBV30|-|14
TGTGCCTGGAGTGAGGACAGTCCCAATCAGCCCCAGCATTTT
CAWSEDSPNQPQHF
>-|TRBJ1-2|TRBV7-2|once|14
TGTGCCAGCAGCTTAGCAGCCAATAACTATGGCTACACCTTC
CASSLAANNYGYTF
>TRBD2|TRBJ2-2|TRBV9|-|15
TGTGCCAGCAGCGTTGGGGGGAGGGACACCGGGGAGCTGTTTTTT
CASSVGGRDTGELFF
>-|TRBJ2-7|TRBV5-4|-|13
TGTGCCAGCAGCTTCGCGGGAAAAGACGAGCAGTACTTC
CASSFAGKDEQYF
>TRBD2|TRBJ2-1|TRBV6-5|-|14
TGTGCCAGTAAGGATCAGTTTGGGGGGGATGAGCAGTTCTTC
CASKDQFGGDEQFF
>-|TRBJ1-1|TRBV6-5|-|13
TGTGCCAGCATCAAGGAGACGAACACTGAAGCTTTCTTT
CASIKETNTEAFF
>-|TRBJ2-1|TRBV7-9|-|16
TGTGCCAGCAGCCCCGGTCGAGGCGACCCGAGAAATGAGCAGTTCTTC
CASSPGRGDPRNEQFF
>TRBD1|TRBJ1-1|TRBV2|-|15
TGTGCCAGCAGTGAAGATGCAGGGGGCGGCACTGAAGCTTTCTTT
CASSEDAGGGTEAFF
>TRBD2|TRBJ2-5|TRBV19|-|13
TGTGCCAGTACCCTAGCGGGTCAAGAGACCCAGTACTTC
CASTLAGQETQYF
>TRBD1|TRBJ2-7|TRBV18|-|13
TGTGCCAGCTCACTCGACAGGGGTAGCGAGCAGTACTTC
CASSLDRGSEQYF
>-|TRBJ2-7|TRBV13|-|14
TGTGCCAGCAGCTTAGGCGGGACTTACTACGAGCAGTACTTC
CASSLGGTYYEQYF